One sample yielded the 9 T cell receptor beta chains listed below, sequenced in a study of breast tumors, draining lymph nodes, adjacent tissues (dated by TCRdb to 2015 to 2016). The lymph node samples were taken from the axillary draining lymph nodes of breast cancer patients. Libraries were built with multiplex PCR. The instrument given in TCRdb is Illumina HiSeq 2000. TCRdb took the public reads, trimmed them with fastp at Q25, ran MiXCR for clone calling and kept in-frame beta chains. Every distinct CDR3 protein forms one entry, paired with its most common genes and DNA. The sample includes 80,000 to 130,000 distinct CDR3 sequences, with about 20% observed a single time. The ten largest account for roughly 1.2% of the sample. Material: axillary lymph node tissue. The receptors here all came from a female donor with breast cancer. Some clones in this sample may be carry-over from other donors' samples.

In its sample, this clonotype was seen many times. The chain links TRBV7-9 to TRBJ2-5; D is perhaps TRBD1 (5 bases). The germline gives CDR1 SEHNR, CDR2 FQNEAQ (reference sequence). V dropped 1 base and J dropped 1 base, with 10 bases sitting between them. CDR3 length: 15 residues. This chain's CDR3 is CASSLGPGPQETQYF. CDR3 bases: TGTGCCAGCAGCTTAGGGCCAGGGCCCCAAGAGACCCAGTACTTC.

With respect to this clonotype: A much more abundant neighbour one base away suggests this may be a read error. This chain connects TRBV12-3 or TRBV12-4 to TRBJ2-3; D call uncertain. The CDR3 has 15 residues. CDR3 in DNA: TGTGCCAGCGGTTTACAAAACCTGGGCGAAGATACGCAGTATTTT. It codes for CASGLQNLGEDTQYF.

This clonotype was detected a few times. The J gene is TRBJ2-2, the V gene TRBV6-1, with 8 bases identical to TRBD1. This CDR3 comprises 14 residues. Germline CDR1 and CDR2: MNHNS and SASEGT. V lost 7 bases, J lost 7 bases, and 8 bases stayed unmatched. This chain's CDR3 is CASTGQGRVGELFF. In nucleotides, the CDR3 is TGTGCCAGCACCGGACAGGGTAGGGTCGGGGAGCTGTTTTTT.

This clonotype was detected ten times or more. This chain's CDR3 is CASSLTGDTIYF. In DNA, the CDR3 is TGTGCCAGCAGCTTAACCGGGGACACCATATATTTT. V gene TRBV11-2 combines with J gene TRBJ1-3, with D uncertain. The length of the CDR3 is 12 residues. V was trimmed by 2 bases and J by 8 bases, leaving 7 bases between them. Per germline, CDR1 SGHAT and CDR2 FQNNGV.

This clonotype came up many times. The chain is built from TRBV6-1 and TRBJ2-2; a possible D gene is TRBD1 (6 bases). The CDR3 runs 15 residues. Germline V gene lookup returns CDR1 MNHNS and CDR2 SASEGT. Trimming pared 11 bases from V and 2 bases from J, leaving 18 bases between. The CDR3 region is CAGRDTTFNTGELFF. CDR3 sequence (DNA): TGTGCCGGCCGGGACACAACTTTTAACACCGGGGAGCTGTTTTTT.

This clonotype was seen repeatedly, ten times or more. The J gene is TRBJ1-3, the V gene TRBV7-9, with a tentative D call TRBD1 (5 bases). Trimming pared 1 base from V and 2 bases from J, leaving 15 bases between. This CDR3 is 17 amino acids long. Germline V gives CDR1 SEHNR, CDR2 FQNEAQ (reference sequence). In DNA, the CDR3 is TGTGCCAGCAGCTTAGGGGGATCGTGGACACCTGGAAACACCATATATTTT. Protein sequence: CASSLGGSWTPGNTIYF.

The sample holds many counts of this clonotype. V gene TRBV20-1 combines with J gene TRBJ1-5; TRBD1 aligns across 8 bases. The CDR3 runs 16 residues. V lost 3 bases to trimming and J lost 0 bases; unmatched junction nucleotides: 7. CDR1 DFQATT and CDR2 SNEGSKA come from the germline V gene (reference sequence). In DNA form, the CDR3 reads TGCAGTGCTAGTTATACAGGGGGAGGTAGCAATCAGCCCCAGCATTTT. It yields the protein CSASYTGGGSNQPQHF.

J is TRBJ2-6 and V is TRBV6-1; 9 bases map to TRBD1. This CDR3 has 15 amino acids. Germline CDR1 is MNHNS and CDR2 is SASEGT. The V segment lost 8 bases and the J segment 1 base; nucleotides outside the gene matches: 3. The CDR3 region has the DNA TGTGCCAGCGGGACAGGGAATTCTGGGGCCAACGTCCTGACTTTC. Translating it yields CASGTGNSGANVLTF.

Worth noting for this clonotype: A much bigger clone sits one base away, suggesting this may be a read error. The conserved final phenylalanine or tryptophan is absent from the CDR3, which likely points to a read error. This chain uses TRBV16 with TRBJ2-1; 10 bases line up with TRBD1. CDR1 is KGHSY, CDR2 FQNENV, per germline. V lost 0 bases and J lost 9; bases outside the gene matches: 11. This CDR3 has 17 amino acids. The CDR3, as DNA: TGTGCCAGCAGCCAATCTGGTTTACGGGACAGGGGTGGTGAGCAGTTCTTG. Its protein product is CASSQSGLRDRGGEQFL.